The 8 T cell receptor beta chains below were found in one sample sequenced in a study of T cell responses to AZD1222 COVID-19 vaccine. Clones were sequenced by immunoSEQ multiplex PCR, and TCRdb holds only the in-frame ones, with some missing. This table has under 150,000 clones, 80% to 90% appearing once. The sequencing used peripheral blood, collected on day 0 of MenACWY control vaccination. The receptor set was obtained from an adult in good health.

This clone was recorded once. This chain joins TRBV2 and TRBJ2-2; TRBD2 aligns across 9 bases. The CDR3 is 17 residues long. CDR1 is SNHLY and CDR2 is FYNNEI in the germline V gene. With V trimmed by 0 bases and J by 0 bases, 2 bases remained unmatched. CDR3 amino acids: CASSEASGGSNTGELFF. The CDR3 region has the DNA TGTGCCAGCAGTGAAGCTAGCGGGGGCTCGAACACCGGGGAGCTGTTTTTT.

This clone was observed a handful of times. This chain connects TRBV2 to TRBJ1-1; no clear D gene. The CDR3 is made up of 16 amino acids. V shed 0 bases and J shed 0 bases, with 11 bases lying between them. Germline loops: CDR1 SNHLY, CDR2 FYNNEI. The CDR3 DNA follows: TGTGCCAGCAGTGAAGCTTGGAGTACCATGAACACTGAAGCTTTCTTT. The encoded protein is CASSEAWSTMNTEAFF.

The chain carries TRBV15 and TRBJ1-3, with TRBD1 identical over 8 bases. With 1 base clipped from V and 1 base from J, the junction kept 0 bases outside the gene matches. This CDR3 comprises 15 residues. Germline loops: CDR1 LNHNV, CDR2 YYDKDF (reference sequence). The CDR3 loop reads CATSRGTGSGNTIYF. The CDR3 DNA sequence: TGTGCCACCAGCAGAGGGACAGGGTCTGGAAACACCATATATTTT. The whole variable domain, filled in from reference TRBV15 and TRBJ1-3, reads DAMVIQNPRYQVTQFGKPVTLSCSQTLNHNVMYWYQQKSSQAPKLLFHYYDKDFNNEADTPDNFQSRRPNTSFCFLDIRSPGLGDTAMYLCATSRGTGSGNTIYFGEGSWLTVV.

The rearrangement uses TRBV7-3 and TRBJ2-1; 11 bases are a match to TRBD2. V lost 1 base to trimming and J lost 5 bases; unmatched junction nucleotides: 4. Germline loops: CDR1 SGHTA, CDR2 FQGTGA. The CDR3 runs 16 residues. The CDR3 sequence is CASSLSLAGGNNEQFF. CDR3 nucleotides: TGTGCCAGCAGCTTAAGTCTAGCGGGGGGAAACAATGAGCAGTTCTTC. The full variable domain, its missing parts supplied by reference TRBV7-3 and TRBJ2-1, is GAGVSQTPSNKVTEKGKYVELRCDPISGHTALYWYRQSLGQGPEFLIYFQGTGAADDSGLPNDRFFAVRPEGSVSTLKIQRTERGDSAVYLCASSLSLAGGNNEQFFGPGTRLTVL.

The chain uses TRBV19 and TRBJ2-2, with 8 bases fitting TRBD1. This CDR3 spans 15 amino acids. The V gene end was trimmed by 5 bases and the J gene end by 5 bases; junction bases not matched to a gene: 7. Germline-derived CDR1 and CDR2 are LNHDA and SQIVND (reference sequence). The CDR3, as DNA: TGTGCCAGTAGTGTTGACAGGGGCAGTACCGGGGAGCTGTTTTTT. It codes for CASSVDRGSTGELFF.

CDR3 residues: CASSPHSLAADTQYF. Written as DNA, the CDR3 is TGTGCCAGCAGCCCCCACTCTCTAGCCGCCGATACGCAGTATTTT. The rearrangement joins TRBV9 to TRBJ2-3; TRBD2 is a possible D gene (5 bases). The germline CDR1 and CDR2 sequences are SGDLS and YYNGEE. CDR3 length: 15 residues. The ends were cut back, 4 bases at V and 6 bases at J, with 18 bases in the middle.

This clone was seen only a few times. This chain links TRBV5-4 with TRBJ1-6, with D hard to call. V dropped 0 bases and J dropped 6 bases, with 7 bases sitting between them. Germline V lookup: CDR1 SGHNT, CDR2 YYREEE (reference sequence). The CDR3 is 14 residues long. CDR3 coding DNA: TGTGCCAGCAGCTTGGACCAGGCTAATTCACCCCTCCACTTT. It yields the protein CASSLDQANSPLHF.

This clone was seen ten or more times. The chain employs TRBV7-2 and TRBJ1-2; TRBD1 matches 8 bases. The germline V gene has CDR1 SGHTA and CDR2 FQGNSA. This CDR3 region has 12 residues. Germline trimming cut 7 bases from V and 3 bases from J; bases unmatched to any gene: 1. The CDR3 sequence is CASTRGHYGYTF. CDR3 bases: TGTGCCAGCACCAGGGGGCACTATGGCTACACCTTC. The full variable domain, completed using reference TRBV7-2 and TRBJ1-2, is GAGVSQSPSNKVTEKGKDVELRCDPISGHTALYWYRQSLGQGLEFLIYFQGNSAPDKSGLPSDRFSAERTGGSVSTLTIQRTQQEDSAVYLCASTRGHYGYTFGSGTRLTVV.